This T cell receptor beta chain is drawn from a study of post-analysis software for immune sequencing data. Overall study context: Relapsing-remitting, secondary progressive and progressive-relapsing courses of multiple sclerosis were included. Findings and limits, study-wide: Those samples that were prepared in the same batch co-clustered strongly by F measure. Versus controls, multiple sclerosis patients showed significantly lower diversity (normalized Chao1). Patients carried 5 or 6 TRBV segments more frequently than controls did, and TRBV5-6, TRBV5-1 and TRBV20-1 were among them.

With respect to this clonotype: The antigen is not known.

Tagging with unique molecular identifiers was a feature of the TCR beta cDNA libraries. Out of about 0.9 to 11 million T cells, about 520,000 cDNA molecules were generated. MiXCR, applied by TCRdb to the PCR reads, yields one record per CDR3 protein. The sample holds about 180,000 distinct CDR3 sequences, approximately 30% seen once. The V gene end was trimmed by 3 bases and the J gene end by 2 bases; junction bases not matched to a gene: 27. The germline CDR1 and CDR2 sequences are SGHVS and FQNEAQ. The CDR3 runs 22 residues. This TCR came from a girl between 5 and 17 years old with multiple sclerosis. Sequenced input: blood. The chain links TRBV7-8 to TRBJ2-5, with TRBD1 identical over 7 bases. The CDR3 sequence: CASSFPIIGGASLSLYQETQYF. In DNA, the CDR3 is TGTGCCAGCAGCTTCCCGATTATAGGGGGCGCTTCCCTCTCTCTCTATCAAGAGACCCAGTACTTC.